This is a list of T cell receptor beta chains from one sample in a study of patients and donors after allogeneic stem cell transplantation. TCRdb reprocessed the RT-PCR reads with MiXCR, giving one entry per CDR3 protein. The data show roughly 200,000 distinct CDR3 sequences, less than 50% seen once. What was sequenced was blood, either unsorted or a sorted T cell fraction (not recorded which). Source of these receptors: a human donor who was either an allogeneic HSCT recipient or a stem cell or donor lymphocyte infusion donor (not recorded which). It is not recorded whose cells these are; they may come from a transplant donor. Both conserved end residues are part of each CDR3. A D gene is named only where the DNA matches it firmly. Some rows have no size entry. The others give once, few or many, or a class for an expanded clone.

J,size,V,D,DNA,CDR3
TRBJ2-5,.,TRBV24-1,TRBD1,TGTGCCACCAGTGACCCTCGGACAGGACAAGAGACCCAGTACTTC,CATSDPRTGQETQYF
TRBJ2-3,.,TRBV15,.,TGTGCCACCAGCAGAGTTAACACAGATACGCAGTATTTT,CATSRVNTDTQYF
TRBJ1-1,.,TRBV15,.,TGTGCCACCAGCAGAGACCACAGCCCCAGCACTGAAGCTTTCTTT,CATSRDHSPSTEAFF
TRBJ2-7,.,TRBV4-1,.,TGCGCCAGCAGCCAAGATCGGGTACTCTCCTACGAGCAGTACTTC,CASSQDRVLSYEQYF
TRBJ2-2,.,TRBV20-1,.,TGCAGTGCCGCGAGATTAACCGGGGAGCTGTTTTTT,CSAARLTGELFF
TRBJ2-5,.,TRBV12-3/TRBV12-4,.,TGTGCCAGCAGTTTTGACGGAGAAGAGACCCAGTACTTC,CASSFDGEETQYF
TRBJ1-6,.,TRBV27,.,TGTGCCAGCAGTTTATCATGGCCCCGCTATAATTCACCCCTCCACTTT,CASSLSWPRYNSPLHF
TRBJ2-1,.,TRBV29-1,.,TGCAGCGTTTCCCCCCAGAGAGGGTCGGGTGAGCAGTTCTTC,CSVSPQRGSGEQFF
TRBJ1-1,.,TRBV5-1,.,TGCGCCAGCAGCTTAACCCGACGTCGGGAGAACACTGAAGCTTTCTTT,CASSLTRRRENTEAFF
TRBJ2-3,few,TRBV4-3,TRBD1,TGCGCCAGCAGCCTCGGATTCGACAGGGGAATTGGAGATACGCAGTATTTT,CASSLGFDRGIGDTQYF
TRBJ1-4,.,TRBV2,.,TGTGCCAGCAGATGGACAGAGTCGAGACTGTTTTTT,CASRWTESRLFF
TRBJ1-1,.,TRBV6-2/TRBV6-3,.,TGTGCCAGCAGTTACCCAACAGAGAACACTGAAGCTTTCTTT,CASSYPTENTEAFF
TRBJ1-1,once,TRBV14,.,TGTGCCAGCAGCCTTCTCGTCGACTCAACTGAAGCTTTCTTT,CASSLLVDSTEAFF
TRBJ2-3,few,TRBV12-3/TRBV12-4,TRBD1,TGTGCCAGCAGTCGACAGGGGTTGGAAAGCACAGATACGCAGTATTTT,CASSRQGLESTDTQYF
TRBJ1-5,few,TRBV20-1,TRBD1,TGCAGTGCTGCCGGGACAGGGGTCAATCAGCCCCAGCATTTT,CSAAGTGVNQPQHF
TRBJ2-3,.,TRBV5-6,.,TGTGCCAGCAGCTCCTCAGGGGGGGTTGGCACAGATACGCAGTATTTT,CASSSSGGVGTDTQYF
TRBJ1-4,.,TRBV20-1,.,TGCAGTGCTAGGAATCGGGGGCTTGGGGCTAATGAAAAACTGTTTTTT,CSARNRGLGANEKLFF
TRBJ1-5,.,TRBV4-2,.,TGTGCCAGCAGCCAGAAGACAGGACAGCCCCAGCATTTT,CASSQKTGQPQHF
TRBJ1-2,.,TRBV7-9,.,TGTGCCAGCAGCTTTGGCCAGCATAACTATGGCTACACCTTC,CASSFGQHNYGYTF
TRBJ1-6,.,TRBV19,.,TGTGCCAGGAGCGGGACTCCGTATCGGGCCCTCCACTTT,CARSGTPYRALHF
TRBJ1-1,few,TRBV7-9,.,TGTGCCAGCAGCTTAGAGGGCAGGGGCAGCGCTGAAGCTTTCTTT,CASSLEGRGSAEAFF
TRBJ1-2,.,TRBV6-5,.,TGTGCCAGCAGTTACTCGCAGGCCCCCTATGGCTACACCTTC,CASSYSQAPYGYTF
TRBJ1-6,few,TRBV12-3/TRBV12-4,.,TGTGCCAGCAGGAGGGGGATTGGTTCACCCCTCCACTTT,CASRRGIGSPLHF
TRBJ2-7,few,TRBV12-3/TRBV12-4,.,TGTGCCAGCAGGCTACTGACTGGGGGCGAGCAGTACTTC,CASRLLTGGEQYF
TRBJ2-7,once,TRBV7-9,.,TGTGCCAGCAGTGACAGCTACTACGAGCAGTACTTC,CASSDSYYEQYF
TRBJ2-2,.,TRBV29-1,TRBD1,TGCAGCGTGACCCCACAGGGGGCCTACACCGGGGAGCTGTTTTTT,CSVTPQGAYTGELFF
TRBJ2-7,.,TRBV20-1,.,TGCAGTGCTAGATGGCGGAAGCAAAGTCTCTACGAGCAGTACTTC,CSARWRKQSLYEQYF
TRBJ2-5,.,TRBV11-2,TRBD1,TGTGCCAGCAGCCCCCCCAGGACAGGGGGCGGAGAGACCCAGTACTTC,CASSPPRTGGGETQYF
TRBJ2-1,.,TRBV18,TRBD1,TGTGCCAGCTCAATTGGGACAGGGAATGAGCAGTTCTTC,CASSIGTGNEQFF
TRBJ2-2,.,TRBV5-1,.,TGCGCCAGCAGTAGTTCTCGGGGGCCTGGCACCGGGGAGCTGTTTTTT,CASSSSRGPGTGELFF
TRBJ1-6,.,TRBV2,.,TGTGCCAGCAGAAGTGAGCCTTATAATTCACCCCTCCACTTT,CASRSEPYNSPLHF
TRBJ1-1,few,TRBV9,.,TGTGCCAGCAGCATAGAGGTAGGCACTGAAGCTTTCTTT,CASSIEVGTEAFF
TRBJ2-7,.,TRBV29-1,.,TGCAGCGTTATGGACATAGGTTACGAGCAGTACTTC,CSVMDIGYEQYF
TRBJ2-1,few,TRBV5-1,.,TGCGCCAGCAGCTTACGCATTTCCGGGAATGAGCAGTTCTTC,CASSLRISGNEQFF
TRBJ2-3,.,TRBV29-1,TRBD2,TGCAGCGTTGAACGCAGCGGGGGGACAGATACGCAGTATTTT,CSVERSGGTDTQYF
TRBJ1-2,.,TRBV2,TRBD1,TGTGCCAGCAGTCTACAGGGGGCGCGTCAACATGGCTACACCTTC,CASSLQGARQHGYTF
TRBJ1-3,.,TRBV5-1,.,TGCGCCAGCAGCGCCGACATCGGGCGAAACACCATATATTTT,CASSADIGRNTIYF
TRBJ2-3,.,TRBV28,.,TGTGCCAGCAGTTCGTCTAGCGTTACGCAGTATTTT,CASSSSSVTQYF
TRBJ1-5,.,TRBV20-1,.,TGCAGTGCTAGAGAGGGCGGGTGGGCCCAGCATTTT,CSAREGGWAQHF
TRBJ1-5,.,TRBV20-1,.,TGCAGTGCTAGTCGAGACAGCAATCAGCCCCAGCATTTT,CSASRDSNQPQHF
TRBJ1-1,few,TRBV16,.,TGTGCCAGCAGCCAATCGATTACTTCGGGCACTGAAGCTTTCTTT,CASSQSITSGTEAFF
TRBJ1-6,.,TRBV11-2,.,TGTGCCAGCAGCCAAGGGGGGACGGTTAATTCACCCCTCCACTTT,CASSQGGTVNSPLHF
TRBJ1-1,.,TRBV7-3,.,TGTGCCAGCAGCTTATTCCCCGACAGGAACACTGAAGCTTTCTTT,CASSLFPDRNTEAFF
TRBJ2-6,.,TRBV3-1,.,TGTGCCAGCACCGACCTGGACGGGGCTGGGGCCAACGTCCTGACTTTC,CASTDLDGAGANVLTF
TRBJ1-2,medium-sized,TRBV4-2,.,TGTGCCAGCAGCCAAGAGCGGTTCTATGGCTACACCTTC,CASSQERFYGYTF
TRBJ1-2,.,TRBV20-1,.,TGCAGTGCTAGTCGGGGGGCGCTCATCAGTAACTATGGCTACACCTTC,CSASRGALISNYGYTF
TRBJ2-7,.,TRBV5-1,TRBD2,TGCGCCAGCAGCTCGGGACTAACCCCCTACGAGCAGTACTTC,CASSSGLTPYEQYF
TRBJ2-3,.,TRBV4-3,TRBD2,TGCGCCAGCAGCCTCGCCACGACTAGCCGATCAGATACGCAGTATTTT,CASSLATTSRSDTQYF
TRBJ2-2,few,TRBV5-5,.,TGTGCCAGCAGCCCCGGGACACGACGTACCGGGGAGCTGTTTTTT,CASSPGTRRTGELFF
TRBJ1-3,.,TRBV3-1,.,TGTGCCAGCACCCTGGGTTTTGAGGGGTTCTCTGGAAACACCATATATTTT,CASTLGFEGFSGNTIYF
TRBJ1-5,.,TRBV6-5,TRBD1,TGTGCCAGCAGTGACAGGGGACCGAATCAGCCCCAGCATTTT,CASSDRGPNQPQHF
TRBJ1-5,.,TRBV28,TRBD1,TGTGCCAGCACCGGAGGACAGGGTAACAATCAGCCCCAGCATTTT,CASTGGQGNNQPQHF
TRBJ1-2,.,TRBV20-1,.,TGCAGTGCTAGAGCTGGGGAAGACACCTTC,CSARAGEDTF
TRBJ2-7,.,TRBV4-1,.,TGCGCCAGCAGGGACAACTCCTACGAGCAGTACTTC,CASRDNSYEQYF